The T cell receptor beta chain under discussion was sequenced for a study of shared clonotypes between healthy human individuals. Study-level points and caveats: Across a handful of donors, naive CD4 shared 5% to 6%, naive CD8 more than 3%, memory CD4 roughly 2.5%, memory CD8 about 0.38%. Represented genetic and exposure-history diversity was restricted by having few donors. Generation probability values for non-shared clonotypes were lower than those for clonotypes shared by all four donors.

Remarks on this clone: Its antigen is not identified.

This CDR3 comprises 13 residues. With 1 base removed from V and 3 bases from J, the gap between germline ends came to 5 bases. From germline, CDR1 is SGHVS and CDR2 FNYEAQ. Several immunoSEQ 96-well plates shared each subset's DNA, each plate a replicate. The table came from immunoSEQ multiplex PCR; TCRdb's copy has only in-frame clones and leaves some out. There are under 350,000 clones in the sample; roughly 84% occur only once, and about a sixth lies in the top ten. The sequence came from a young man in good health. Source material: memory CD8+ T cells sorted from blood. Subset meaning: CD45RO+ cells pooled with CCR7-negative TemRA cells. The rearrangement uses TRBV7-6 and TRBJ2-3; D remains unclear. The CDR3: CASSLDLTDTQYF. As DNA, the CDR3 is TGTGCCAGCAGCTTAGATTTGACAGATACGCAGTATTTT.